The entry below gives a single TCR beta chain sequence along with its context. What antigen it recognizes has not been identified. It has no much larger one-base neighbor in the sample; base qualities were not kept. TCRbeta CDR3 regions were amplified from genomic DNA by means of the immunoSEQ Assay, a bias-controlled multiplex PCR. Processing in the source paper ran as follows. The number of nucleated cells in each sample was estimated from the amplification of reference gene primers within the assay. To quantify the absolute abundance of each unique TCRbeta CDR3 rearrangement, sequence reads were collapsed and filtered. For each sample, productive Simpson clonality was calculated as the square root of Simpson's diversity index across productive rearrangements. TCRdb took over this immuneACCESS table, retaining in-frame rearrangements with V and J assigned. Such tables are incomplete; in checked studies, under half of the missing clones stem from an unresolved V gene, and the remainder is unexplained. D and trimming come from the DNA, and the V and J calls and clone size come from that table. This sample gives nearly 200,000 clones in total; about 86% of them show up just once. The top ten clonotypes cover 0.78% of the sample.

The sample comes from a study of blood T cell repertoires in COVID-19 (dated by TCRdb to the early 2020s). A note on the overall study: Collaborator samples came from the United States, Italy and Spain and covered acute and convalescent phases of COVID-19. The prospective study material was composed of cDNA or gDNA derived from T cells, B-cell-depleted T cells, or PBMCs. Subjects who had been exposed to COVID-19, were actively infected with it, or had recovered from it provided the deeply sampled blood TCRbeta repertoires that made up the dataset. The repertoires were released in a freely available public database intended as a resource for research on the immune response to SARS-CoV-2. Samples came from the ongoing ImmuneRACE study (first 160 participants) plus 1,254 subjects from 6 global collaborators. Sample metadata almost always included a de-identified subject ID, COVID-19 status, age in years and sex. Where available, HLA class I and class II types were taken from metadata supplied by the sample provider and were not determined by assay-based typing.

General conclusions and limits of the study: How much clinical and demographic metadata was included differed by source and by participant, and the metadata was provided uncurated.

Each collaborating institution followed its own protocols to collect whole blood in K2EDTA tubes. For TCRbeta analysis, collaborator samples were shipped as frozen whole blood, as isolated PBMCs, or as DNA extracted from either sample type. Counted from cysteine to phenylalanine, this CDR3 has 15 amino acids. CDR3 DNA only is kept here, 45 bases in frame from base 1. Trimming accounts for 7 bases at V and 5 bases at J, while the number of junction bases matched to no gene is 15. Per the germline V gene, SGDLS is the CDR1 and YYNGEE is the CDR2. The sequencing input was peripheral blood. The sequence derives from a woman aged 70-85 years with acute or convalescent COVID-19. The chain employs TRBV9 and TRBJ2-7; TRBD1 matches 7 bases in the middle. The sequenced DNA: TGTGCCAGCGCAAAAGAAGGGGGCGGAATCCACGAGCAGTACTTC. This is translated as CASAKEGGGIHEQYF. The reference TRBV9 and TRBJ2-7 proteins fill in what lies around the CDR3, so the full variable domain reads DSGVTQTPKHLITATGQRVTLRCSPRSGDLSVYWYQQSLDQGLQFLIQYYNGEERAKGNILERFSAQQFPDLHSELNLSSLELGDSALYFCASAKEGGGIHEQYFGPGTRLTVT.